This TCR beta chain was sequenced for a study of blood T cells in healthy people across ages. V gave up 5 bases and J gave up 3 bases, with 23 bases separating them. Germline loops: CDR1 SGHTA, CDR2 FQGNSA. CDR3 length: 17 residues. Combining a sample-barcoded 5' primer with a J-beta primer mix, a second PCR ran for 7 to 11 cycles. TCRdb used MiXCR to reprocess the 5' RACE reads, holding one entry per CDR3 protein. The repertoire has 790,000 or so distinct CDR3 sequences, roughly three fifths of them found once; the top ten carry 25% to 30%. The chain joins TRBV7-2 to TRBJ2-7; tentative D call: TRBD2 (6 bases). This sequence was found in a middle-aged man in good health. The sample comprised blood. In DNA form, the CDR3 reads TGTGCCAGCAGCCGTCGGGTCGGCGGGGACCTCTACTACGAGCAGTACTTC. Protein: CASSRRVGGDLYYEQYF.